These 22 T cell receptor beta chains were sequenced from one sample in a study of cytomegalovirus exposure and HLA in healthy donors. PCR amplification relied on 60 Vbeta primers (plus 13 Jbeta primers). Clones were read by immunoSEQ multiplex PCR, and TCRdb kept only the in-frame ones, dropping some. The table for this sample gives 80,000 to 95,000 clones. The sample consisted of PBMCs. These receptors all come from a woman aged 25 to 39 in good health and CMV-seronegative.

The rearrangement links TRBV19 to TRBJ2-3, with 9 bases matching TRBD2. CDR1 LNHDA and CDR2 SQIVND come from the germline V gene (reference sequence). V shed 5 bases, J shed 3 bases, and the junction held 15 bases outside the gene matches. The CDR3 loop spans 18 amino acids. The CDR3 loop is CASSSKPRGGGQTDTQYF. CDR3 DNA: TGTGCCAGTAGTTCCAAGCCTCGCGGGGGGGGCCAAACAGATACGCAGTATTTT. Variable domain in full (rest from reference TRBV19 and TRBJ2-3): DGGITQSPKYLFRKEGQNVTLSCEQNLNHDAMYWYRQDPGQGLRLIYYSQIVNDFQKGDIAEGYSVSREKKESFPLTVTSAQKNPTAFYLCASSSKPRGGGQTDTQYFGPGTRLTVL.

The rearrangement joins TRBV7-9 to TRBJ2-4; D perhaps matches TRBD1 (6 bases). The CDR3 loop spans 16 amino acids. The V and J ends lost 5 bases and 0 bases respectively, with 14 bases between them. Germline V gives CDR1 SEHNR, CDR2 FQNEAQ (reference sequence). Here the CDR3 reads CASSATGILAKNIQYF. For the CDR3, the DNA is TGTGCCAGCAGCGCTACAGGGATCCTAGCCAAAAACATTCAGTACTTC.

The chain has TRBV9 and TRBJ2-3; a possible D gene is TRBD2 (5 bases). The V end was cut by 2 bases, the J end by 1 base, with 8 bases between. Germline V CDR1 and CDR2: SGDLS, YYNGEE. There are 14 residues in the CDR3. The CDR3 sequence is CASSVSLGTDTQYF. The CDR3, as DNA: TGTGCCAGCAGCGTCTCACTAGGCACAGATACGCAGTATTTT. Filled out from reference TRBV9 and TRBJ2-3, the complete variable domain reads DSGVTQTPKHLITATGQRVTLRCSPRSGDLSVYWYQQSLDQGLQFLIQYYNGEERAKGNILERFSAQQFPDLHSELNLSSLELGDSALYFCASSVSLGTDTQYFGPGTRLTVL.

The rearrangement links TRBV7-6 to TRBJ1-2; D may be TRBD1 (6 bases). Trimming pared 5 bases from V and 6 bases from J, leaving 13 bases between. This CDR3 is 13 amino acids long. Germline V CDR1 and CDR2: SGHVS, FNYEAQ. The CDR3 spells CASSQGQGHGYTF. The CDR3 nucleotides are TGTGCCAGCAGCCAGGGGCAGGGCCATGGCTACACCTTC. The complete variable domain, with remaining parts taken from reference TRBV7-6 and TRBJ1-2, reads GAGVSQSPRYKVTKRGQDVALRCDPISGHVSLYWYRQALGQGPEFLTYFNYEAQQDKSGLPNDRFSAERPEGSISTLTIQRTEQRDSAMYRCASSQGQGHGYTFGSGTRLTVV.

This chain links TRBV29-1 with TRBJ1-2, with D possibly TRBD1 on 5 matching bases. The V gene lost 7 bases and the J gene lost 8 bases, with 17 bases spanning the gap. This CDR3 has 12 residues. Germline values: CDR1 SQVTM, CDR2 ANQGSEA. CDR3 DNA sequence: TGCAGCGCCTCGGACCCGGGGGACGGCTACACCTTC. The encoded protein is CSASDPGDGYTF.

The rearrangement links TRBV7-2 to TRBJ1-1; D may be TRBD1 (5 bases). Germline lookup yields CDR1 SGHTA and CDR2 FQGNSA. The CDR3 is made up of 14 amino acids. V dropped 5 bases and J dropped 6 bases, with 16 bases sitting between them. The chain's CDR3 is CASSAQGVGSEAFF. The CDR3, as DNA: TGTGCCAGCAGCGCCCAAGGGGTGGGATCTGAAGCTTTCTTT.

J is TRBJ2-5 and V is TRBV18; tentatively, D is TRBD2 (6 bases). V was cut by 2 bases and J by 2 bases, with 9 bases left in between. CDR3 size: 14 residues. CDR1 and CDR2 from the germline V gene are KGHSH and LQKENI. CDR3 nucleotide sequence: TGTGCCAGCTCACCAATTGGGGGGCAAGAGACCCAGTACTTC. Encoded protein: CASSPIGGQETQYF.

This chain uses TRBV7-9 with TRBJ1-1, with TRBD1 as a possible D gene (5 bases). The germline V gene encodes CDR1 SEHNR and CDR2 FQNEAQ (reference sequence). Trimming removed 5 bases at V and 0 bases at J, with 13 bases between. This CDR3 is 15 amino acids long. Here the CDR3 DNA reads TGTGCCAGCAGCCCCGGGGGGGGTTTGAACACTGAAGCTTTCTTT. Translating gives CASSPGGGLNTEAFF.

The CDR3 DNA sequence: TGTGCCAGCAGCTGGGGGGACCAAGAGACCCAGTACTTC. Its translation is CASSWGDQETQYF. J is TRBJ2-5 and V is TRBV5-4; TRBD2 is a possible D gene (6 bases). CDR3 size: 13 residues. Germline V CDR1 and CDR2: SGHNT, YYREEE (reference sequence). V dropped 3 bases and J dropped 0 bases, with 6 bases sitting between them. The whole variable domain, filled in from reference TRBV5-4 and TRBJ2-5, reads ETGVTQSPTHLIKTRGQQVTLRCSSQSGHNTVSWYQQALGQGPQFIFQYYREEENGRGNFPPRFSGLQFPNYSSELNVNALELDDSALYLCASSWGDQETQYFGPGTRLLVL.

The rearrangement joins TRBV7-8 to TRBJ1-4, with D possibly being TRBD1 (5 bases). The CDR3 consists of 14 residues. Trimming stripped 5 bases from V and 6 bases from J, with 13 bases between. Germline values: CDR1 SGHVS, CDR2 FQNEAQ. CDR3 loop: CASSLSQGDEKLFF. CDR3 nucleotides: TGTGCCAGCAGCCTCTCTCAGGGCGATGAAAAACTGTTTTTT. Full variable domain (missing parts from reference TRBV7-8 and TRBJ1-4): GAGVSQSPRYKVAKRGQDVALRCDPISGHVSLFWYQQALGQGPEFLTYFQNEAQLDKSGLPSDRFFAERPEGSVSTLKIQRTQQEDSAVYLCASSLSQGDEKLFFGSGTQLSVL.

The genes are TRBV7-2 and TRBJ1-4, with TRBD1 matching 8 bases. The germline gives CDR1 SGHTA, CDR2 FQGNSA. Trimming at V came to 0 bases and at J to 6 bases, leaving 3 bases not matched to a gene. The CDR3 is made up of 15 amino acids. CDR3 nucleotide sequence: TGTGCCAGCAGCTTAGCGGTGACAGGGGATGAAAAACTGTTTTTT. Encoded protein: CASSLAVTGDEKLFF.

The chain recombines TRBV30 with TRBJ2-1; 11 positions agree with TRBD1. This CDR3 comprises 13 residues. Germline assignment: CDR1 GTSNPN and CDR2 SVGIG (reference sequence). The V segment lost 8 bases and the J segment 7 bases; nucleotides outside the gene matches: 7. Here the CDR3 DNA reads TGTGCCAGACGGGACAGGGGGTGGAATGAGCAGTTCTTC. Its translation: CARRDRGWNEQFF.

The gene calls are TRBV5-1 and TRBJ2-1; D ambiguous. This CDR3 region has 18 residues. Germline V gene lookup returns CDR1 SGHRS and CDR2 YFSETQ. With 1 base removed from V and 0 bases from J, the gap between germline ends came to 17 bases. CDR3 nucleotide sequence: TGCGCCAGCAGCTTGAGGTTGTACCGAGCGAGCTCCTACAATGAGCAGTTCTTC. Amino acid sequence: CASSLRLYRASSYNEQFF. The whole variable domain, filled in from reference TRBV5-1 and TRBJ2-1, reads KAGVTQTPRYLIKTRGQQVTLSCSPISGHRSVSWYQQTPGQGLQFLFEYFSETQRNKGNFPGRFSGRQFSNSRSEMNVSTLELGDSALYLCASSLRLYRASSYNEQFFGPGTRLTVL.

The CDR3 bases are TGTGCCAGCAGTGAGAGGTCCGGAGGGGGCGACTATGGCTACACCTTC. Residues: CASSERSGGGDYGYTF. This rearrangement joins TRBV6-1 to TRBJ1-2; 7 positions agree with TRBD1. The CDR3 runs 16 residues. Trimming removed 3 bases from V and 3 bases from J; junction bases left unmatched: 10. Germline CDR1 MNHNS, CDR2 SASEGT.

V gene TRBV25-1 combines with J gene TRBJ2-6; no definite D call. V lost 5 bases and J lost 4, with 6 bases in between. The germline V gene encodes CDR1 MGHDK and CDR2 SYGVNS. The CDR3 totals 13 residues. CDR3 in DNA: TGTGCCAGCAGTTCATCAGGGGCCAACGTCCTGACTTTC. Its translation is CASSSSGANVLTF.

The CDR3 loop is CASSRGTGANYEQYF. CDR3 DNA sequence: TGTGCCAGCAGCCGAGGGACAGGTGCTAACTACGAGCAGTACTTC. The chain carries TRBV7-9 and TRBJ2-7; TRBD1 aligns across 8 bases. The CDR3 totals 15 residues. V shed 5 bases, J shed 3 bases, and the junction held 9 bases outside the gene matches. CDR1 and CDR2 (germline): SEHNR, FQNEAQ (reference sequence).

This chain joins TRBV6-4 and TRBJ2-3; TRBD2 agrees at 9 bases. The CDR3 totals 15 residues. Germline trimming cut 3 bases from V and 2 bases from J; bases unmatched to any gene: 3. Germline CDR1 MRHNA, CDR2 SNTAGT. CDR3 coding DNA: TGTGCCAGCAGTGAAGGCGGGGGGGCCACAGATACGCAGTATTTT. Translated, it gives CASSEGGGATDTQYF.

V is TRBV5-1 and J is TRBJ2-5, with D uncertain. The CDR3 is 14 residues long. Trimming took 0 bases from V and 5 from J, leaving 11 bases between them. Germline V lookup: CDR1 SGHRS, CDR2 YFSETQ. In DNA form, the CDR3 reads TGCGCCAGCAGCTTGGCACCCCCCCGGGAGACCCAGTACTTC. This encodes CASSLAPPRETQYF. The full variable domain, its missing parts supplied by reference TRBV5-1 and TRBJ2-5, is KAGVTQTPRYLIKTRGQQVTLSCSPISGHRSVSWYQQTPGQGLQFLFEYFSETQRNKGNFPGRFSGRQFSNSRSEMNVSTLELGDSALYLCASSLAPPRETQYFGPGTRLLVL.

V gene TRBV4-2 combines with J gene TRBJ2-5; 11 bases fit TRBD1. Germline V gives CDR1 LGHNA, CDR2 YNFKEQ. Trimming took 3 bases from V and 0 from J; bases not matched to a gene: 0. The CDR3 has 15 amino acids. In nucleotides, the CDR3 is TGTGCCAGCAGCCAGGGACAGGGGGACCAAGAGACCCAGTACTTC. It translates to CASSQGQGDQETQYF.

V is TRBV4-1 and J is TRBJ1-4; a possible D gene is TRBD1 (5 bases). CDR1 is MGHRA and CDR2 is YSYEKL in the germline V gene. With 2 bases removed from V and 7 bases from J, the gap between germline ends came to 8 bases. The CDR3 has 13 amino acids. CDR3 nucleotide sequence: TGCGCCAGCAGCCAATCGGGGGGTGAAAAACTGTTTTTT. Translating it yields CASSQSGGEKLFF.

To note about this clone: The sample holds other DNA sequences that translate to the same CDR3. The chain uses TRBV5-1 and TRBJ1-1; 8 nucleotides line up with TRBD1. Germline loops: CDR1 SGHRS, CDR2 YFSETQ. The trim removed 4 bases at V and 3 bases at J, leaving 14 bases unmatched. The CDR3 has 17 amino acids. The DNA of the CDR3 is TGCGCCAGCAGCCCCGGGACAGGAAGTCTCTTGGACACTGAAGCTTTCTTT. It specifies CASSPGTGSLLDTEAFF.

The rearrangement joins TRBV27 to TRBJ2-7; D is undetermined. The germline V gene has CDR1 MNHEY and CDR2 SMNVEV (reference sequence). The germline V and J ends were trimmed by 1 base and 5 bases, with 15 bases remaining between them. There are 15 residues in the CDR3. The CDR3 DNA is TGTGCCAGCAGTTTATGGTTGGTAGCAACCCACGAGCAGTACTTC. The encoded protein is CASSLWLVATHEQYF.